This T cell receptor (beta chain) was documented in a study of memory CD4+ T cells and cytomegalovirus serostatus. Method: immunoSEQ multiplex PCR; TCRdb's copy keeps in-frame clones and lacks some. The sample has some 39,000 clones; about four fifths are singletons. Per the germline V gene, CDR1 is LGHNA and CDR2 is YSLEER. Trimming stripped 4 bases from V and 5 bases from J, with 9 bases between. This CDR3 has 13 residues. Single viable CD3+CD4+CD8-CD45RO+ cells were sorted as the memory CD4+ T cells. The receptor's source is an adult in good health and CMV-seronegative. Material: memory CD4+ T cells from blood. The rearrangement uses TRBV4-3 and TRBJ1-5; D ambiguous. The CDR3 DNA reads as TGCGCCAGCAGCCCCCAACACGATCAGCCCCAGCATTTT. This codes for CASSPQHDQPQHF.